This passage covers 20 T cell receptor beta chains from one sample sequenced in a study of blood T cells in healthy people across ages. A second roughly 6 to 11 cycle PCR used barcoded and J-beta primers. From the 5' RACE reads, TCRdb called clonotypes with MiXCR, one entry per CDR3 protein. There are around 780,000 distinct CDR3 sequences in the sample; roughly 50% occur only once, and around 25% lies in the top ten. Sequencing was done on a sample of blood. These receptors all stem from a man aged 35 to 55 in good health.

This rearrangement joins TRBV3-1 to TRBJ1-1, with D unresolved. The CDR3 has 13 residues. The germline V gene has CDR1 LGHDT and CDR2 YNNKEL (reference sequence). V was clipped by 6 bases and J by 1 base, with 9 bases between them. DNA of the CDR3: TGTGCCAGCAGGGCTACAGCGAACACTGAAGCTTTCTTT. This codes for CASRATANTEAFF.

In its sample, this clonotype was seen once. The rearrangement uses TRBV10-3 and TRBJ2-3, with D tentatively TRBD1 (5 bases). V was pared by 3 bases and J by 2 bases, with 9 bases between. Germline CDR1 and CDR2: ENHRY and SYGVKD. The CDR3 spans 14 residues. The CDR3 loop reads CAISEVTATDTQYF. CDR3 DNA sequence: TGTGCCATCAGTGAAGTGACAGCCACAGATACGCAGTATTTT.

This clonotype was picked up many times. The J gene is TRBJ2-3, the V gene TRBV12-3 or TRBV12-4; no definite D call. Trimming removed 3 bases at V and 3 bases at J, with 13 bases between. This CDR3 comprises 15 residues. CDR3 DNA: TGTGCCAGCAGTTTTGGAACAGTGGGGACAGATACGCAGTATTTT. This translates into CASSFGTVGTDTQYF.

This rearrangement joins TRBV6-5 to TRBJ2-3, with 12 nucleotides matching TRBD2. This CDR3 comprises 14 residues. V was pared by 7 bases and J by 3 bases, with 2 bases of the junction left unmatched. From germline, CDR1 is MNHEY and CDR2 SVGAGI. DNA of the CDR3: TGTGCCAGCATGACTAGCGGGGGAACAGATACGCAGTATTTT. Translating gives CASMTSGGTDTQYF.

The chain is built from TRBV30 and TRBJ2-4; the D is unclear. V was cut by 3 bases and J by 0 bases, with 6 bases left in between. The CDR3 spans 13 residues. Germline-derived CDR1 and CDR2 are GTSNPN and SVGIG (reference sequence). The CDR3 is CAWSAIAKNIQYF. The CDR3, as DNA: TGTGCCTGGAGCGCTATAGCCAAAAACATTCAGTACTTC.

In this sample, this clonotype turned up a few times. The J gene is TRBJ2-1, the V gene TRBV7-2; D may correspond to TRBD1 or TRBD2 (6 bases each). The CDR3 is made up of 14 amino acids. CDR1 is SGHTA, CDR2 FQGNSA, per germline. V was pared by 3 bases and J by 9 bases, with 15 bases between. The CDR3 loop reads CASSLAQGTGEQFF. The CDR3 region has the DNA TGTGCCAGCAGCTTGGCTCAGGGGACTGGTGAGCAGTTCTTC.

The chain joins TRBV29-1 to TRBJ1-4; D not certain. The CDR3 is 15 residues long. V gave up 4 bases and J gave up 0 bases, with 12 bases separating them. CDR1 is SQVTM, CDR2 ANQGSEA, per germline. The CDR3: CSVGGPKTTNEKLFF. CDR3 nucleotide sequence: TGCAGCGTTGGAGGCCCGAAAACAACTAATGAAAAACTGTTTTTT.

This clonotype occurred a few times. The CDR3 bases are TGTGCCACCTCGACACGGGGGCAAGGCTACACCTTC. This codes for CATSTRGQGYTF. This rearrangement joins TRBV15 to TRBJ1-2; D might be TRBD1 (6 bases). Germline values: CDR1 LNHNV, CDR2 YYDKDF (reference sequence). The CDR3 is 12 amino acids. V shed 8 bases and J shed 8 bases, with 15 bases lying between them.

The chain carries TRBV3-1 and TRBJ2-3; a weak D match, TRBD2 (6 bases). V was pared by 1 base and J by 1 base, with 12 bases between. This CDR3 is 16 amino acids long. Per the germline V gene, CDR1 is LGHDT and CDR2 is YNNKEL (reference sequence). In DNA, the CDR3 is TGTGCCAGCAGCCAAGCGTTTGGCGGGGGCACAGATACGCAGTATTTT. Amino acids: CASSQAFGGGTDTQYF.

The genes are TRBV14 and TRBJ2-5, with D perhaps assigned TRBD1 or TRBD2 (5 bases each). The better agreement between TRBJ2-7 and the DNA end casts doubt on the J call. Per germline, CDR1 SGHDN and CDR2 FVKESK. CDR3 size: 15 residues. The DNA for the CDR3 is TGTGCCAGCAGCGAGGGACCCCTTCGCCTCTACGAGCAGTACTTC. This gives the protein CASSEGPLRLYEQYF.

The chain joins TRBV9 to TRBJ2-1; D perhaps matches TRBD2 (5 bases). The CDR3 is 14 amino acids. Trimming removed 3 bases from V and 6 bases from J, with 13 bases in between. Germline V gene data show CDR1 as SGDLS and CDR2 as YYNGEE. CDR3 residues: CASSAAARANEQFF. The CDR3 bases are TGTGCCAGCAGCGCAGCAGCGCGGGCCAATGAGCAGTTCTTC.

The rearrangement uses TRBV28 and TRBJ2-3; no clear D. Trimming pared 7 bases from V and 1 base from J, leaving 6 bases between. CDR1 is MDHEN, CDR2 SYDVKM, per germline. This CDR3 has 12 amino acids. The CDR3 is CASTARTDTQYF. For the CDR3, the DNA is TGTGCCAGCACCGCCCGCACAGATACGCAGTATTTT.

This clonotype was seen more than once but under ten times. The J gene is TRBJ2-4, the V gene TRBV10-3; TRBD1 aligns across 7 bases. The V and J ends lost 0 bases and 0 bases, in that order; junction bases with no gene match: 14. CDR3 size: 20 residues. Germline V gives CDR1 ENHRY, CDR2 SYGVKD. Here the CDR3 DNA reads TGTGCCATCAGTGAGTCGAATTGGGACAGCAGCTTTTTAGCCAAAAACATTCAGTACTTC. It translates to CAISESNWDSSFLAKNIQYF.

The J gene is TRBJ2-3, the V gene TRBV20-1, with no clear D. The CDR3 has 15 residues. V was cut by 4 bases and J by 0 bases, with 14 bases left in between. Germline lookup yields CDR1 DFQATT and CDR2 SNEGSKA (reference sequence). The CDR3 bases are TGCAGTGCTATATGGGTCCGCTCTAGCACAGATACGCAGTATTTT. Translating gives CSAIWVRSSTDTQYF.

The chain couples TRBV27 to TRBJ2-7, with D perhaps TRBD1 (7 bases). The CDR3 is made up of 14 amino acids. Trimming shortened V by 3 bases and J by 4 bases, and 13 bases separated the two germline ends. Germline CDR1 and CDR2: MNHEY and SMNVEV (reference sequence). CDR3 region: CASSFSAGGYEQYF. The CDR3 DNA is TGTGCCAGCAGTTTCTCTGCAGGGGGGTACGAGCAGTACTTC.

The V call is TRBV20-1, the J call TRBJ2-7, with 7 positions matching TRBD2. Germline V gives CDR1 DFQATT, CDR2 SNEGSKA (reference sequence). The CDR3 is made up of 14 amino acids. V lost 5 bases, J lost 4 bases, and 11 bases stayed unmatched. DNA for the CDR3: TGCAGTGCTGCCGGGGCTAGCGGTAGTTACGAGCAGTACTTC. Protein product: CSAAGASGSYEQYF.

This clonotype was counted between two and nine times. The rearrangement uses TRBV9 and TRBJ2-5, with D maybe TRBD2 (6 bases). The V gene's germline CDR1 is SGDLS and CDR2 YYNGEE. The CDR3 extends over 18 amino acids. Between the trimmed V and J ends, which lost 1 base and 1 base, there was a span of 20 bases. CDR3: CASSVSHGTGLVQETQYF. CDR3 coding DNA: TGTGCCAGCAGCGTATCCCACGGAACGGGACTCGTCCAAGAGACCCAGTACTTC.

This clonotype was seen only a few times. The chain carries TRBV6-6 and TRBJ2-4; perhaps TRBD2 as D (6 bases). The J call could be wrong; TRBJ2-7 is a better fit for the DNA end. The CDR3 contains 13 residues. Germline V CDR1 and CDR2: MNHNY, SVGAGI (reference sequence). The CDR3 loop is CASSYGGTGEQYF. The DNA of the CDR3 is TGTGCCAGCAGTTACGGCGGGACGGGCGAGCAGTACTTC.

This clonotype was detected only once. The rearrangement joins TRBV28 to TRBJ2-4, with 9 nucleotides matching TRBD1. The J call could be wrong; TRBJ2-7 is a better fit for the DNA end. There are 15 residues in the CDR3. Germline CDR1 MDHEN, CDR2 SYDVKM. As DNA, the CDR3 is TGTGCCAGCACCGGCGGGGGACAGGGAGTCTACGAGCAGTACTTC. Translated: CASTGGGQGVYEQYF.

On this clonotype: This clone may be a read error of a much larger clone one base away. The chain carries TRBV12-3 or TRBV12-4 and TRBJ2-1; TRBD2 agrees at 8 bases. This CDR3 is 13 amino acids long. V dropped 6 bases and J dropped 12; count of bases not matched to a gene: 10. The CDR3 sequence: CASSDDGGGLQFF. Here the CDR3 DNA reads TGTGCCAGCAGCGATGACGGGGGGGGTTTGCAGTTCTTC.